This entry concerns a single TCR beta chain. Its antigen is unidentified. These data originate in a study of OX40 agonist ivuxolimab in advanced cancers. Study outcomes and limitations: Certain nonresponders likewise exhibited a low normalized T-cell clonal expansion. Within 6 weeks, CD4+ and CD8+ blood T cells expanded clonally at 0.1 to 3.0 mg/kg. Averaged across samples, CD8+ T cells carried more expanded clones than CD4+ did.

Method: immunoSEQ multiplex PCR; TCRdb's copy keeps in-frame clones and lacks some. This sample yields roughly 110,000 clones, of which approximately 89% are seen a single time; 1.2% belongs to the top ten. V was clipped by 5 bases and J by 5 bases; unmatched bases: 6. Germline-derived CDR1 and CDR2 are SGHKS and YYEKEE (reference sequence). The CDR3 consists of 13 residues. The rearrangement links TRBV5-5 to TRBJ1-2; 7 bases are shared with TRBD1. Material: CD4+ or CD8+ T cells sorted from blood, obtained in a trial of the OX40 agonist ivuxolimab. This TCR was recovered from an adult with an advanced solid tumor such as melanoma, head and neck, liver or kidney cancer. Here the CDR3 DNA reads TGTGCCAGCAGTTTCGACAGGGCTTATGGCTACACCTTC. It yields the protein CASSFDRAYGYTF.